The TCR beta chain under discussion was sequenced for a study of shared clonotypes between healthy human individuals. Study-wide findings and caveats: Generation of non-shared clonotypes was less probable than generation of clonotypes shared by all four donors.

Naive CD8 populations comprised CD45RO-negative cells positively selected for CCR7, excluding terminally differentiated effector memory CD45RA+ cells. CDR1 SGDLS and CDR2 YYNGEE come from the germline V gene. Trimming shortened V by 3 bases and J by 5 bases, and 15 bases separated the two germline ends. The CDR3 runs 15 residues. This clone has a single count. Its specificity is not known. Sequencing used immunoSEQ multiplex PCR; TCRdb keeps in-frame clones, though not all of them. The data contain roughly 2,000,000 clones, 90% to 95% of them singletons. Sequenced material: naive CD8+ T cells from PBMCs. The sequence was collected from a man between 18 and 35 years old in good health. Some clones in this sample may be carry-over from other donors' samples. The rearrangement links TRBV9 to TRBJ2-1, with D perhaps assigned TRBD1 or TRBD2 (5 bases each). CDR3 sequence: CASSATGRLHNEQFF. CDR3 DNA sequence: TGTGCCAGCAGCGCCACGGGACGATTGCACAATGAGCAGTTCTTC.